These 15 T cell receptor beta chains were all obtained from the same sample, sequenced in a study of memory CD4+ T cells and cytomegalovirus serostatus. TCRdb keeps only in-frame clones here, not all; method: immunoSEQ multiplex PCR. The table records about 53,000 clones, about 73% of them present only once. Single viable CD3+CD4+CD8-CD45RO+ cells were sorted as the memory CD4+ T cells. The source material was memory CD4+ T cells from blood. Every receptor here comes from an adult in good health and CMV-seronegative.

The V and J genes are TRBV2 and TRBJ2-3; D is possibly TRBD2 (5 bases). The CDR3 consists of 13 residues. Trimming removed 6 bases at V and 2 bases at J, with 9 bases between. Germline V gene data show CDR1 as SNHLY and CDR2 as FYNNEI. CDR3: CASRDWNTDTQYF. The CDR3 coding sequence is TGTGCCAGCAGGGACTGGAACACAGATACGCAGTATTTT.

In its sample, this clone was seen once. This sequence joins TRBV6-6 and TRBJ2-5, with D perhaps TRBD2 (7 bases). Germline CDR1 reads MNHNY; CDR2 reads SVGAGI (reference sequence). V gave up 2 bases and J gave up 4 bases, with 11 bases separating them. This CDR3 comprises 14 residues. This CDR3 is CASSYGGAGETQYF. The CDR3 DNA reads TGTGCCAGCAGTTACGGGGGGGCGGGAGAGACCCAGTACTTC.

V usage is TRBV15 and J usage is TRBJ1-6; D possibly corresponds to TRBD1 (6 bases). The CDR3 consists of 16 residues. V dropped 0 bases and J dropped 6 bases, with 12 bases sitting between them. Per the germline V gene, CDR1 is LNHNV and CDR2 is YYDKDF (reference sequence). CDR3 residues: CATSREMGAGNSPLHF. For the CDR3, the DNA is TGTGCCACCAGCAGAGAGATGGGGGCAGGTAATTCACCCCTCCACTTT.

The chain recombines TRBV28 with TRBJ1-4; D may be TRBD1 (6 bases). CDR3 size: 15 residues. Germline V lookup: CDR1 MDHEN, CDR2 SYDVKM. V was cut by 2 bases and J by 7 bases, with 14 bases left in between. The CDR3 nucleotides read TGTGCCAGCAGTTTAAGGCGGGGGCAGGTTGAAAAACTGTTTTTT. This encodes CASSLRRGQVEKLFF. Full variable domain (remainder filled in from reference TRBV28 and TRBJ1-4): DVKVTQSSRYLVKRTGEKVFLECVQDMDHENMFWYRQDPGLGLRLIYFSYDVKMKEKGDIPEGYSVSREKKERFSLILESASTNQTSMYLCASSLRRGQVEKLFFGSGTQLSVL.

This clone was seen once. J is TRBJ1-2 and V is TRBV27; the D gene is possibly TRBD1 (5 bases). The CDR3 length is 13 residues. Trimming stripped 5 bases from V and 2 bases from J, with 9 bases between. From germline, CDR1 is MNHEY and CDR2 SMNVEV (reference sequence). The CDR3 region has the DNA TGTGCCAGCAGTCGCAGGGAAAACTATGGCTACACCTTC. Its protein is CASSRRENYGYTF.

V and J are TRBV28 and TRBJ2-7; TRBD1 agrees at 7 bases. Germline lookup yields CDR1 MDHEN and CDR2 SYDVKM. The CDR3 loop spans 13 amino acids. The V segment lost 6 bases and the J segment 5 bases; nucleotides outside the gene matches: 7. CDR3 bases: TGTGCCAGCAGCTCCAACAGGGGACACGAGCAGTACTTC. It codes for CASSSNRGHEQYF.

This clone was detected a few times. The chain combines TRBV4-3 with TRBJ2-2; unclear D gene. V dropped 4 bases and J dropped 4 bases, with 7 bases sitting between them. In germline, CDR1 is LGHNA, CDR2 YSLEER. The length of the CDR3 is 13 residues. In nucleotides, the CDR3 is TGCGCCAGCAGCCCCCGGATCACCGGGGAGCTGTTTTTT. As protein: CASSPRITGELFF.

The chain uses TRBV7-2 and TRBJ1-3; no clear D. The CDR3 length is 15 residues. Germline lookup yields CDR1 SGHTA and CDR2 FQGNSA. The V end was cut by 4 bases, the J end by 0 bases, with 10 bases between. The CDR3 protein is CASSYGWSSGNTIYF. The CDR3 region has the DNA TGTGCCAGCAGCTACGGCTGGAGCTCTGGAAACACCATATATTTT.

The gene calls are TRBV5-8 and TRBJ1-5, with 9 bases lining up with TRBD1. The length of the CDR3 is 16 residues. V dropped 0 bases and J dropped 6; count of bases not matched to a gene: 7. Germline CDR1 SGHTS, CDR2 YDEGEE. DNA for the CDR3: TGTGCCAGCAGCTTGGCCGGGAAGGGACAGGGTCAGCCCCAGCATTTT. It yields the protein CASSLAGKGQGQPQHF.

The chain links TRBV28 to TRBJ1-1; 8 nucleotides match TRBD1. With 2 bases clipped from V and 4 bases from J, the junction kept 9 bases outside the gene matches. The germline gives CDR1 MDHEN, CDR2 SYDVKM. CDR3 size: 16 residues. In DNA, the CDR3 is TGTGCCAGCAGTTTAATCCAGGGGGCGATCGGCACTGAAGCTTTCTTT. This gives the protein CASSLIQGAIGTEAFF.

This chain links TRBV27 with TRBJ1-2, with a tentative D call TRBD1 (6 bases). V gave up 2 bases and J gave up 2 bases, with 12 bases separating them. The CDR3 is made up of 15 amino acids. Germline V CDR1 and CDR2: MNHEY, SMNVEV (reference sequence). The CDR3 protein is CASSLRPGANYGYTF. The DNA of the CDR3 is TGTGCCAGCAGTTTAAGGCCGGGGGCCAACTATGGCTACACCTTC.

The chain links TRBV5-5 to TRBJ2-6; D is unresolved. Per germline, CDR1 SGHKS and CDR2 YYEKEE (reference sequence). Between the trimmed V and J ends, which lost 2 bases and 0 bases, there was a span of 0 bases. The CDR3 runs 13 residues. CDR3 nucleotides: TGTGCCAGCAGCTTCTCTGGGGCCAACGTCCTGACTTTC. Encoded protein: CASSFSGANVLTF.

This clone is classed as medium-sized. The rearrangement uses TRBV7-9 and TRBJ1-2; a weak D match, TRBD1 (5 bases). V dropped 1 base and J dropped 8 bases, with 14 bases sitting between them. Per germline, CDR1 SEHNR and CDR2 FQNEAQ (reference sequence). The CDR3 runs to 14 residues. The CDR3 protein is CASSLGGDREGYTF. CDR3 DNA: TGTGCCAGCAGCTTAGGAGGCGACAGAGAGGGCTACACCTTC.

This clone was picked up a small number of times. The V gene is TRBV5-1, the J gene TRBJ2-1, with 11 bases identical to TRBD1. Trimming took 6 bases from V and 4 from J; bases not matched to a gene: 9. This CDR3 region has 16 residues. The germline V gene has CDR1 SGHRS and CDR2 YFSETQ. The CDR3 DNA follows: TGCGCCAGCACCGAATCCGGGACAGGGGGGTACAATGAGCAGTTCTTC. As protein: CASTESGTGGYNEQFF.

This clone appeared once. The chain joins TRBV7-2 to TRBJ1-5; no clear D gene. The germline V and J ends were trimmed by 5 bases and 0 bases, with 11 bases remaining between them. CDR1 SGHTA and CDR2 FQGNSA come from the germline V gene. The CDR3 covers 15 residues. CDR3 bases: TGTGCCAGCAGCCCCGCGCAGAATAGCAATCAGCCCCAGCATTTT. The encoded protein is CASSPAQNSNQPQHF.